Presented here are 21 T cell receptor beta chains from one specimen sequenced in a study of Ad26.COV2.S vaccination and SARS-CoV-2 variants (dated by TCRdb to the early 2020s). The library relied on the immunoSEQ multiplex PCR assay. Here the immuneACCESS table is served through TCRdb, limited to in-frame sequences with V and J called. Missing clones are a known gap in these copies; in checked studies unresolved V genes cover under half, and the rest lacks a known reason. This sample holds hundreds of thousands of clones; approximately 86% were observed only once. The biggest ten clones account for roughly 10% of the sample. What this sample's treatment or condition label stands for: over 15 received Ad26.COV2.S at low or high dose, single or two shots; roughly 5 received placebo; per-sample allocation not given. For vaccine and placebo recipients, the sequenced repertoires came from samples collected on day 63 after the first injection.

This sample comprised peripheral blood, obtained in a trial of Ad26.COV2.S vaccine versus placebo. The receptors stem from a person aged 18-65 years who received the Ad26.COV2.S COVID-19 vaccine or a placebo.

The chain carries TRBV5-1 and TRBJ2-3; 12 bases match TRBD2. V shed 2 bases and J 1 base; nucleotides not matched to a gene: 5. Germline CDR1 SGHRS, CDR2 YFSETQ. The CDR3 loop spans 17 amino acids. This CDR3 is CASSFLAGGYGTDTQYF. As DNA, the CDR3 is TGCGCCAGCAGCTTTCTAGCGGGGGGGTATGGCACAGATACGCAGTATTTT.

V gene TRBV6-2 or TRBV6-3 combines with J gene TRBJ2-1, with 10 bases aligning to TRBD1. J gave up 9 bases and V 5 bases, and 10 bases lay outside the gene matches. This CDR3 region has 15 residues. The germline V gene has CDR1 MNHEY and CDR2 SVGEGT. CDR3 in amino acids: CASSDPGQGMGEQFF. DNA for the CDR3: TGTGCCAGCAGTGACCCGGGACAGGGGATGGGTGAGCAGTTCTTC.

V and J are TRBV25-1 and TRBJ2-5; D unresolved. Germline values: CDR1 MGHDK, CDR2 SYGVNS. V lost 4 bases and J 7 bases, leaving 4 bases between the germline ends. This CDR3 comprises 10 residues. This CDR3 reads CASSAGTQYF. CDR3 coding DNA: TGTGCCAGCAGTGCAGGGACCCAGTACTTC.

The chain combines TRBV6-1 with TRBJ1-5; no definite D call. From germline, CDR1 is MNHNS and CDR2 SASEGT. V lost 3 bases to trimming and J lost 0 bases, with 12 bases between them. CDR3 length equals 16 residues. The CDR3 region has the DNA TGTGCCAGCAGTGATGCCAGCTTCCATAGCAATCAGCCCCAGCATTTT. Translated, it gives CASSDASFHSNQPQHF.

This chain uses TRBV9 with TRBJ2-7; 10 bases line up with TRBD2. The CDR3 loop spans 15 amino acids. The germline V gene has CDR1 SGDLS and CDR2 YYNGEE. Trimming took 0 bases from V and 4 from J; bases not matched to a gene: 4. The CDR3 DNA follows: TGTGCCAGCAGCGTAGGGCTAGCGGGAGAGTACGAGCAGTACTTC. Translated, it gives CASSVGLAGEYEQYF.

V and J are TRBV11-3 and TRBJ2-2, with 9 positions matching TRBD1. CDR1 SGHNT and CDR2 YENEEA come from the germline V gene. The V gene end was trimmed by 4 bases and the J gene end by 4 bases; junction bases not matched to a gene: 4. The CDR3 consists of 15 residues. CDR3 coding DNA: TGTGCCAGCAGCTACACAGGGGGCGGCACCGGGGAGCTGTTTTTT. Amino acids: CASSYTGGGTGELFF.

This CDR3 reads CATRTSGASTDTQYF. The CDR3 DNA is TGTGCCACCAGGACTAGCGGGGCTAGCACAGATACGCAGTATTTT. The J gene is TRBJ2-3, the V gene TRBV18; TRBD2 matches 12 bases. The germline gives CDR1 KGHSH, CDR2 LQKENI. V was clipped by 10 bases and J by 0 bases; unmatched bases: 5. CDR3 size: 15 residues.

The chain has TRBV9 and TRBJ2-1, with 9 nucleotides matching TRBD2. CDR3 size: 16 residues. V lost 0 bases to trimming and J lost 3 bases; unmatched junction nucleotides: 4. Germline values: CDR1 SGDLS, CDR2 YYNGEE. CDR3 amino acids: CASSVGSGSSYNEQFF. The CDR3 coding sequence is TGTGCCAGCAGCGTAGGTAGCGGGAGTAGCTACAATGAGCAGTTCTTC.

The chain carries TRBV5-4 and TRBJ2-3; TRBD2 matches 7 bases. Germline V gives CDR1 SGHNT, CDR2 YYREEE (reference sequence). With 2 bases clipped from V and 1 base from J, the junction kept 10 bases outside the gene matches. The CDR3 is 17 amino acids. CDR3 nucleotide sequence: TGTGCCAGCAGCTTAGCTAGTGGCGGGAGAGGCACAGATACGCAGTATTTT. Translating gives CASSLASGGRGTDTQYF.

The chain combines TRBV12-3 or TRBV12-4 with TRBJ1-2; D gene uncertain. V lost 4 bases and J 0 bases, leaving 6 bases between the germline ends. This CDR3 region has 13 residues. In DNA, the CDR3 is TGTGCCAGCAGTTCCCCTCCTAACTATGGCTACACCTTC. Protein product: CASSSPPNYGYTF.

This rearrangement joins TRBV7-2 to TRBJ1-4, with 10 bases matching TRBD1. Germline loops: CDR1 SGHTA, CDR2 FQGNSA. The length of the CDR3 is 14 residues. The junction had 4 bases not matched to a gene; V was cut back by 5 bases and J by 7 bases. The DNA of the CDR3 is TGTGCCAGCAGCCAGACAGGGGGCTTTGAAAAACTGTTTTTT. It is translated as CASSQTGGFEKLFF.

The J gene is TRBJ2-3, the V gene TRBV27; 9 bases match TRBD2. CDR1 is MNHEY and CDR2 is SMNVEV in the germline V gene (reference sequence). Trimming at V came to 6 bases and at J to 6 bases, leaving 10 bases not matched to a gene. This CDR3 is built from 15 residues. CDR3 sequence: CASSPGLALADTQYF. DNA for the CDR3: TGTGCCAGCAGCCCCGGACTAGCGCTAGCGGATACGCAGTATTTT.

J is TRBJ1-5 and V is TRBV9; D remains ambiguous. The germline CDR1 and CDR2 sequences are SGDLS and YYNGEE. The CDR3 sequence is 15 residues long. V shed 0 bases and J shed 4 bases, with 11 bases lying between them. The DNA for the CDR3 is TGTGCCAGCAGCGTAGGAGGGTCAGGAAATCAGCCCCAGCATTTT. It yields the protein CASSVGGSGNQPQHF.

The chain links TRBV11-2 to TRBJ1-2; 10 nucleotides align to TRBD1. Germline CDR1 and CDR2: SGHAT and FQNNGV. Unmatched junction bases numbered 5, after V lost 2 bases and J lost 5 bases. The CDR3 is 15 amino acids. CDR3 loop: CASSLMGQGIYGYTF. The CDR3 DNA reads TGTGCCAGCAGCTTAATGGGACAGGGGATTTATGGCTACACCTTC.

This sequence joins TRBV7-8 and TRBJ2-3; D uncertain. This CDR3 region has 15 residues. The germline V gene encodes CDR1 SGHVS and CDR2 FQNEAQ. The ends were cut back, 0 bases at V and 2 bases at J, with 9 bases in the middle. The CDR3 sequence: CASSLARSPTDTQYF. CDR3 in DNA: TGTGCCAGCAGCTTAGCTCGGTCCCCCACAGATACGCAGTATTTT.

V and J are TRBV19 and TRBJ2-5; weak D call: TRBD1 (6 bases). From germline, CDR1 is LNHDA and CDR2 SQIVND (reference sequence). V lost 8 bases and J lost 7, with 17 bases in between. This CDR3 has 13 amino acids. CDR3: CASATGIMGTQYF. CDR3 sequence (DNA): TGTGCCAGTGCAACAGGGATCATGGGGACCCAGTACTTC.

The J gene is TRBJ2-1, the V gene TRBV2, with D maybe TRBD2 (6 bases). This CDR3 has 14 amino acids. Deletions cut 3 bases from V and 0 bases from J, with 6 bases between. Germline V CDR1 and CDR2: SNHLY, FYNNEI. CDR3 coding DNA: TGTGCCAGCAGTGAGGGGGGCTCCTACAATGAGCAGTTCTTC. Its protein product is CASSEGGSYNEQFF.

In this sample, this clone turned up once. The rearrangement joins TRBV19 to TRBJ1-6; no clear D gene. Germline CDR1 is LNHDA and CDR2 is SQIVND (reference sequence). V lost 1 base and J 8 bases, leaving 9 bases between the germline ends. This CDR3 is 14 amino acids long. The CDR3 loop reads CASSIGVNDSPLHF. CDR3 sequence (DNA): TGTGCCAGTAGTATAGGGGTCAACGATTCACCCCTCCACTTT.

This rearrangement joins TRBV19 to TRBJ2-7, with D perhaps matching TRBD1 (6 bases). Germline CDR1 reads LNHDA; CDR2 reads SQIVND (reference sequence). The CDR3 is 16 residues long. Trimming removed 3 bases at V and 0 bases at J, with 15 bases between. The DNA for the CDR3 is TGTGCCAGTAGTATGTCCCCAGGGGCCGGCTCCTACGAGCAGTACTTC. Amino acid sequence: CASSMSPGAGSYEQYF.

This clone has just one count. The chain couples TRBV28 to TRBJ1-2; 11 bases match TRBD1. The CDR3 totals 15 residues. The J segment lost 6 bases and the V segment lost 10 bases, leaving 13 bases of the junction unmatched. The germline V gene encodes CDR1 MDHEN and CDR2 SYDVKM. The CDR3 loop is CAILTIRDRGDGYTF. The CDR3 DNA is TGTGCCATACTAACAATCCGGGACAGGGGGGATGGCTACACCTTC.

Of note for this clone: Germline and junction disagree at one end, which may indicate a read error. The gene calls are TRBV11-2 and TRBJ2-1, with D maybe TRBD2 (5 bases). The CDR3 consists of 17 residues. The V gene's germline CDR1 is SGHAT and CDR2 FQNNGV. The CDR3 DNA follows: TGTGCCAGCAGCCTAGAGGGCGACTCCTACTCCTACAATGAGCAGTTCTTC. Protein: CASSLEGDSYSYNEQFF.